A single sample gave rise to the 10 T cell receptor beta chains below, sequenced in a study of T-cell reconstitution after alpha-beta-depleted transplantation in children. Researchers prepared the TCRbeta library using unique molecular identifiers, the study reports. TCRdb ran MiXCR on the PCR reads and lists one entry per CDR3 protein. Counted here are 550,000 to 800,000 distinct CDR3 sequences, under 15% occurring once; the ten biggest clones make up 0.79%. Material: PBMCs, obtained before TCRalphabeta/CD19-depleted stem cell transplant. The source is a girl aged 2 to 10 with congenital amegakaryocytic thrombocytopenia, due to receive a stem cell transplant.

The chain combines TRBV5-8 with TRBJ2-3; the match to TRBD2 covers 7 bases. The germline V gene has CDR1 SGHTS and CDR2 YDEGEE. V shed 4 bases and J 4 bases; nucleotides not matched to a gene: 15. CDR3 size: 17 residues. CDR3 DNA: TGTGCCAGCAGCACCTTGGGAAGGAGCGGGACTGCAGATACGCAGTATTTT. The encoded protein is CASSTLGRSGTADTQYF. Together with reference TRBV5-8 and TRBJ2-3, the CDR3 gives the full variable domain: EAGVTQSPTHLIKTRGQQATLRCSPISGHTSVYWYQQALGLGLQFLLWYDEGEERNRGNFPPRFSGRQFPNYSSELNVNALELEDSALYLCASSTLGRSGTADTQYFGPGTRLTVL.

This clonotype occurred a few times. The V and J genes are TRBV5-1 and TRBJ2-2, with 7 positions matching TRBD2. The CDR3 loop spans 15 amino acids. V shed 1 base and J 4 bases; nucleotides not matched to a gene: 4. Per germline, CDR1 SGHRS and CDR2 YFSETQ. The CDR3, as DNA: TGCGCCAGCAGCTTGTTGGCTAGCGGCACCGGGGAGCTGTTTTTT. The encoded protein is CASSLLASGTGELFF.

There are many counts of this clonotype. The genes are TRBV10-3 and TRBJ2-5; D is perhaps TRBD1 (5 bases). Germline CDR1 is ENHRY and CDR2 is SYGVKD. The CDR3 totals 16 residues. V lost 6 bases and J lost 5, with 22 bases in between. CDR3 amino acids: CAIRETVGSVGETQYF. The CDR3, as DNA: TGTGCCATCAGAGAGACAGTTGGCTCCGTCGGGGAGACCCAGTACTTC.

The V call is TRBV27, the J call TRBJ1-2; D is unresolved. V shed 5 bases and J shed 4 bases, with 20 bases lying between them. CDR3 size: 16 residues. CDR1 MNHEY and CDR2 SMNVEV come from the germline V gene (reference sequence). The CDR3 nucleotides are TGTGCCAGCAGTGCCCGGGCAGGACGCCGTGGCTATGGCTACACCTTC. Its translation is CASSARAGRRGYGYTF.

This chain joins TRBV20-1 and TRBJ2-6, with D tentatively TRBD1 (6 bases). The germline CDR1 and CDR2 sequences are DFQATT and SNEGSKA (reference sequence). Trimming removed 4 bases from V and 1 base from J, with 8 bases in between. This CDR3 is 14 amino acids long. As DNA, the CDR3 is TGCAGTGCTATCAGGGGTTCTGGGGCCAACGTCCTGACTTTC. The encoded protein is CSAIRGSGANVLTF.

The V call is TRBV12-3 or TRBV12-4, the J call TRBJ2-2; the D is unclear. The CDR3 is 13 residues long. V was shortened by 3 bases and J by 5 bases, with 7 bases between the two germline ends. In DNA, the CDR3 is TGTGCCAGCAGTTTTGAGGATACCGGGGAGCTGTTTTTT. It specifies CASSFEDTGELFF.

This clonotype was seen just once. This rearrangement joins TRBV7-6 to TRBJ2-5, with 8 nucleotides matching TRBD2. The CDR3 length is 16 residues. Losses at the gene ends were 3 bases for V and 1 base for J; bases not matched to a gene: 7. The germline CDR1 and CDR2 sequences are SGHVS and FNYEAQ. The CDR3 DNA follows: TGTGCCAGCAGCTTTCCCTGGCGGGAGGCCCAAGAGACCCAGTACTTC. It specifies CASSFPWREAQETQYF.

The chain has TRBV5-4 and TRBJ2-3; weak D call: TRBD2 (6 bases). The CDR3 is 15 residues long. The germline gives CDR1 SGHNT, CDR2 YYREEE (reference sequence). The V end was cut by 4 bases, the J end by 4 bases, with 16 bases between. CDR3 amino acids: CASSKDYGGADTQYF. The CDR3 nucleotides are TGTGCCAGCAGCAAAGACTATGGAGGGGCAGATACGCAGTATTTT.

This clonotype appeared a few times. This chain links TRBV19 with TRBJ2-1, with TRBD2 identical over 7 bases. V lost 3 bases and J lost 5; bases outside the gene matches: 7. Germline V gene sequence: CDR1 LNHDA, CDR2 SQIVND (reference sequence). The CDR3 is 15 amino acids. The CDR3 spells CASSIQRDLHNEQFF. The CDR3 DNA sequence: TGTGCCAGTAGTATTCAGCGGGACCTACACAATGAGCAGTTCTTC.

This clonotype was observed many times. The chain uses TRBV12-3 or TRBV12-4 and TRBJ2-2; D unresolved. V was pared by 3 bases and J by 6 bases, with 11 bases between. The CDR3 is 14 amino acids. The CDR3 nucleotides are TGTGCCAGCAGTTTCCATCGGGCTCCCGGGGAGCTGTTTTTT. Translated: CASSFHRAPGELFF.